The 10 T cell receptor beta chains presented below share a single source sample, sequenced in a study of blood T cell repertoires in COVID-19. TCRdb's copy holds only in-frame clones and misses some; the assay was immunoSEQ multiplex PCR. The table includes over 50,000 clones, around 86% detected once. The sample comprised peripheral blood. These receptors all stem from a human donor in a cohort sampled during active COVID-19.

CDR3 protein: CASSLDPGSNTGELFF. The CDR3 DNA follows: TGTGCCAGCAGCTTGGACCCAGGCTCAAACACCGGGGAGCTGTTTTTT. The chain is built from TRBV5-4 and TRBJ2-2, with D hard to call. V gave up 0 bases and J gave up 2 bases, with 11 bases separating them. CDR1 and CDR2 from the germline V gene are SGHNT and YYREEE (reference sequence). CDR3 length equals 16 residues.

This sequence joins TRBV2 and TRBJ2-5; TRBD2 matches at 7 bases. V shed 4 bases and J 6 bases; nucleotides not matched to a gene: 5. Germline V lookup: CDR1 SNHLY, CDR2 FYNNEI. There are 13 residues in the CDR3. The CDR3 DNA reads TGTGCCAGCAGTGCCGGGGAGGGAAAGACCCAGTACTTC. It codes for CASSAGEGKTQYF.

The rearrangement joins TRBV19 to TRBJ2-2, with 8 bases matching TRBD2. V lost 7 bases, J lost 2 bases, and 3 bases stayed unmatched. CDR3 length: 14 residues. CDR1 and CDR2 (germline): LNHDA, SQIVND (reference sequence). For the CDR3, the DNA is TGTGCCAGTAAGCTAGCGGGTAACACCGGGGAGCTGTTTTTT. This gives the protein CASKLAGNTGELFF.

The CDR3 loop is CASRPVSIGELFF. The CDR3 nucleotides are TGTGCCAGCAGACCCGTTAGTATAGGGGAGCTGTTTTTT. The rearrangement uses TRBV27 and TRBJ2-2, with D hard to call. V lost 6 bases, J lost 8 bases, and 13 bases lay in between. This CDR3 is 13 amino acids long. Germline values: CDR1 MNHEY, CDR2 SMNVEV (reference sequence).

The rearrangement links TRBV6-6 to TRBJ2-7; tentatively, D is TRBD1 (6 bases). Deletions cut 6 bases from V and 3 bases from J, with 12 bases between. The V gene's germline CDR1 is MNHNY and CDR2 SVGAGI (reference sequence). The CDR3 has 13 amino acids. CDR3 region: CASRPGVVYEQYF. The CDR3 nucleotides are TGTGCCAGCAGGCCAGGGGTTGTCTACGAGCAGTACTTC.

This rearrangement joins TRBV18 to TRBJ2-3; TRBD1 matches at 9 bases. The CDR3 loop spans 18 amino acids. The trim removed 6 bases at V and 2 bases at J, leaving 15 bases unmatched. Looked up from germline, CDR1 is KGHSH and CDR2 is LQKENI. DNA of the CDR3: TGTGCCAGCTCCCGAAAGCGTGAGACAGGGGGAAACACAGATACGCAGTATTTT. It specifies CASSRKRETGGNTDTQYF.

Written as DNA, the CDR3 is TGTGCCAGCAGCCAGGCGACATCGATTCAGCCCCAGCATTTT. Residues: CASSQATSIQPQHF. The rearrangement joins TRBV7-8 to TRBJ1-5; the D is unclear. From germline, CDR1 is SGHVS and CDR2 FQNEAQ. The ends were cut back, 5 bases at V and 6 bases at J, with 14 bases in the middle. The CDR3 runs to 14 residues.

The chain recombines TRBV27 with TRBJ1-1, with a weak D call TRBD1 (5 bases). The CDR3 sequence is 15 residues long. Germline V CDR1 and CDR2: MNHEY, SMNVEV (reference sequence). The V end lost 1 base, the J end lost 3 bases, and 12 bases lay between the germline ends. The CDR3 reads CASSLWAGSDTEAFF. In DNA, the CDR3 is TGTGCCAGCAGTTTATGGGCAGGGTCGGACACTGAAGCTTTCTTT.

The CDR3 DNA reads TGCAGTGCTAGTCCTACTAGCGGAGCTAGCACAGATACGCAGTATTTT. This gives the protein CSASPTSGASTDTQYF. The chain links TRBV20-1 to TRBJ2-3; 8 nucleotides align to TRBD2. CDR1 DFQATT and CDR2 SNEGSKA come from the germline V gene (reference sequence). J lost 0 bases, V lost 3 bases, and 8 bases had no gene match. This CDR3 has 16 residues.

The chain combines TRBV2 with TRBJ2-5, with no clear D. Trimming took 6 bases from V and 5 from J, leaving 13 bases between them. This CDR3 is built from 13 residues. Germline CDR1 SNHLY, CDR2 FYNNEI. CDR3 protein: CASRREPAETQYF. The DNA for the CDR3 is TGTGCCAGCAGACGCGAGCCCGCCGAGACCCAGTACTTC.